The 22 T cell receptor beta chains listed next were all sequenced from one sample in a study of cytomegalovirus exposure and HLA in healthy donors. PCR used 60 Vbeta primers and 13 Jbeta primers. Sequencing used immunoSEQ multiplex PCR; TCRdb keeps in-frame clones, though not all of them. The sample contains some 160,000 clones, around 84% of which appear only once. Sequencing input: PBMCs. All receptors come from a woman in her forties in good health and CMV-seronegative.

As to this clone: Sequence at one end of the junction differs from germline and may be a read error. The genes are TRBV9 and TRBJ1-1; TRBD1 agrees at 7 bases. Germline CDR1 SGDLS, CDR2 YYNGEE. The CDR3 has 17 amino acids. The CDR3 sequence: CASSDGRRAGGWTETFF. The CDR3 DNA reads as TGTGCCAGCAGCGACGGCCGCCGGGCAGGGGGTTGGACTGAAACTTTCTTT.

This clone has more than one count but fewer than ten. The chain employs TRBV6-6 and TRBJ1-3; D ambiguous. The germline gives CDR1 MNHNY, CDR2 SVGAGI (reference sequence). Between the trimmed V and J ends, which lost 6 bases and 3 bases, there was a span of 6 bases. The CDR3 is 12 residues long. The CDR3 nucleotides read TGTGCCAGCAGGGGCGTTGGAAACACCATATATTTT. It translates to CASRGVGNTIYF.

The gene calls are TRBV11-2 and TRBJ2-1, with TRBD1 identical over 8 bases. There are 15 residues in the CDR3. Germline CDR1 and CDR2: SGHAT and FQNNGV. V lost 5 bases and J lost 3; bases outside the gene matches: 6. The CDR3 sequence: CASSLGQGFYNEQFF. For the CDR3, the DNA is TGTGCCAGCAGCCTAGGACAGGGATTCTACAATGAGCAGTTCTTC.

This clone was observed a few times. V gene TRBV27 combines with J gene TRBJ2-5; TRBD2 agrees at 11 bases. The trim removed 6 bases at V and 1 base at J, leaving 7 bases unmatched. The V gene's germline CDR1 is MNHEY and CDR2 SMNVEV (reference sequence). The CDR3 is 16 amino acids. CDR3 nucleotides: TGTGCCAGCAGGACTAGCGGGGTCGGTGTCCAAGAGACCCAGTACTTC. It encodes CASRTSGVGVQETQYF.

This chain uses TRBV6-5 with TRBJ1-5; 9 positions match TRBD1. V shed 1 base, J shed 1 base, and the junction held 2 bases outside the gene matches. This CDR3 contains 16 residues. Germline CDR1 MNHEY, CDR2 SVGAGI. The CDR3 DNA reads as TGTGCCAGCAGTTACTACGGGACAGGGAGCAATCAGCCCCAGCATTTT. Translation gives CASSYYGTGSNQPQHF.

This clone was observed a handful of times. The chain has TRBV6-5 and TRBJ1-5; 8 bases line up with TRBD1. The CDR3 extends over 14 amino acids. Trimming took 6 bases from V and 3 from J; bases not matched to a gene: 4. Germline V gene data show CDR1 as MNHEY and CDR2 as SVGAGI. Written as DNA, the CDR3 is TGTGCCAGCAGCAGGACAGGGAACAATCAGCCCCAGCATTTT. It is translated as CASSRTGNNQPQHF.

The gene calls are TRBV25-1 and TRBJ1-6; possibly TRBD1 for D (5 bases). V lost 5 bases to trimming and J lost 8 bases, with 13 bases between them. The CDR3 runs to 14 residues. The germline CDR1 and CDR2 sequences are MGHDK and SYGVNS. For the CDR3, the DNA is TGTGCCAGCAGTAATCAACAGGAGTATTCACCCCTCCACTTT. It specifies CASSNQQEYSPLHF.

In DNA form, the CDR3 reads TGTGCCAGCAGCTCATGGAGGGAGAACACTGAAGCTTTCTTT. Translated: CASSSWRENTEAFF. This chain links TRBV11-2 with TRBJ1-1; D gene unclear. The CDR3 has 14 amino acids. V dropped 4 bases and J dropped 1 base, with 10 bases sitting between them. The germline V gene encodes CDR1 SGHAT and CDR2 FQNNGV.

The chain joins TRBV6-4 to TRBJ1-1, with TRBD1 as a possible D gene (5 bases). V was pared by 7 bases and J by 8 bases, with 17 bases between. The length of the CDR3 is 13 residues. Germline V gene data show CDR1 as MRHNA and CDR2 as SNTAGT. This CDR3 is CASTQAGTREAFF. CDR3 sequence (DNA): TGTGCCAGCACCCAGGCGGGGACTCGGGAAGCTTTCTTT.

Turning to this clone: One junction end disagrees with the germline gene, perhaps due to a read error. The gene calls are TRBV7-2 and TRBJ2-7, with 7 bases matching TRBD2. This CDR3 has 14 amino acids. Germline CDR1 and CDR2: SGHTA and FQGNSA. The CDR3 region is CASSLAGYSYEQYF. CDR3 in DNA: TGTGCCAGCAGTTTAGCGGGCTATTCCTACGAGCAGTACTTC.

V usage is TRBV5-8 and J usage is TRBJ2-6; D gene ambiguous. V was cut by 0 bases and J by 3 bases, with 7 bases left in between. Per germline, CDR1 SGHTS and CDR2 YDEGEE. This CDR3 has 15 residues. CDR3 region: CASSLGAGGANVLTF. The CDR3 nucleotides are TGTGCCAGCAGCTTGGGGGCAGGTGGGGCCAACGTCCTGACTTTC. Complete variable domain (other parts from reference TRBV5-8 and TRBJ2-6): EAGVTQSPTHLIKTRGQQATLRCSPISGHTSVYWYQQALGLGLQFLLWYDEGEERNRGNFPPRFSGRQFPNYSSELNVNALELEDSALYLCASSLGAGGANVLTFGAGSRLTVL.

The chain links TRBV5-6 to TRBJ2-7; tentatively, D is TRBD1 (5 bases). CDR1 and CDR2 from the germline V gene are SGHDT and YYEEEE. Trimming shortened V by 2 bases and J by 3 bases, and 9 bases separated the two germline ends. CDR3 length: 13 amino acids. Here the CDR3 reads CASSFPDSYEQYF. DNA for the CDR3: TGTGCCAGCAGCTTTCCCGACAGCTACGAGCAGTACTTC.

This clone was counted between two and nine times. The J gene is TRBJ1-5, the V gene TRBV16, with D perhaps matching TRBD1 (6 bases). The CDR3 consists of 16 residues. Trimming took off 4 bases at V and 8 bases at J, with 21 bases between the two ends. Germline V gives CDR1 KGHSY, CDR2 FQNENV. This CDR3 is CASSPTGTPKGEPQHF. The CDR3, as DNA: TGTGCCAGCAGCCCGACCGGGACACCAAAAGGCGAGCCCCAGCATTTT.

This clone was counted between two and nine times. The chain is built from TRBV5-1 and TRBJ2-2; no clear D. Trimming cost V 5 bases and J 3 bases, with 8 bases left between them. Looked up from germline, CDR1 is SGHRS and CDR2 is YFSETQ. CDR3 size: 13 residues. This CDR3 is CASSPPYTGELFF. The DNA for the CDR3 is TGCGCCAGCAGTCCCCCCTACACCGGGGAGCTGTTTTTT.

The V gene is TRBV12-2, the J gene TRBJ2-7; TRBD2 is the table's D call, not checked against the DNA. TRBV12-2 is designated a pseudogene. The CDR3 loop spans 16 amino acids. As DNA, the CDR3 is TGTGCAAGTCGTTTTCCCGGGGGAGTACACCCCTCCGAGCAGTACTTC. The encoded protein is CASRFPGGVHPSEQYF.

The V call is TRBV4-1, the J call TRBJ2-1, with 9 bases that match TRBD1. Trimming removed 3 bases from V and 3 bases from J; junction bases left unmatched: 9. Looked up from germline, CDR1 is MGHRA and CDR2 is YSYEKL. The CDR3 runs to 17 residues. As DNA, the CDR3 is TGCGCCAGCAGCCAGGTGCCCGGGACAGGGCTCTACAATGAGCAGTTCTTC. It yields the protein CASSQVPGTGLYNEQFF.

The CDR3 loop reads CASSLVLAGTGELFF. In nucleotides, the CDR3 is TGTGCCAGCAGCTTGGTGCTAGCGGGGACCGGGGAGCTGTTTTTT. The chain employs TRBV5-8 and TRBJ2-2, with TRBD2 matching over 9 bases. The V and J ends lost 0 bases and 5 bases, in that order; junction bases with no gene match: 2. This CDR3 contains 15 residues. Germline lookup yields CDR1 SGHTS and CDR2 YDEGEE.

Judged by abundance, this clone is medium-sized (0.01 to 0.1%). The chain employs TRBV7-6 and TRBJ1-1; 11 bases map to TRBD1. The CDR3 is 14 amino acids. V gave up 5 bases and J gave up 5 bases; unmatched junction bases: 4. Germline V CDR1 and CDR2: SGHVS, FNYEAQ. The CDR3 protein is CASSPRDRGTEAFF. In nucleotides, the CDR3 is TGTGCCAGCAGCCCGCGGGACAGGGGGACTGAAGCTTTCTTT.

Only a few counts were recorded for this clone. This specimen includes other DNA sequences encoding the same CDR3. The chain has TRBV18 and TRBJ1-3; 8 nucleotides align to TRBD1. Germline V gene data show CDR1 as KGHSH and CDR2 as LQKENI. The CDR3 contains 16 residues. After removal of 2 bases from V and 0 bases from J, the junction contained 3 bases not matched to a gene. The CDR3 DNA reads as TGTGCCAGCTCACCAGGACAGGGAAGCTCTGGAAACACCATATATTTT. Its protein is CASSPGQGSSGNTIYF.

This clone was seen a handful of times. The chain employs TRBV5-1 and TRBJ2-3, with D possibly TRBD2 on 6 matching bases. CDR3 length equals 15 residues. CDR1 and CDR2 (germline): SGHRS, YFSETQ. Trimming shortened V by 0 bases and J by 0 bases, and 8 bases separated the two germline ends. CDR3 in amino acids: CASSLVGGSTDTQYF. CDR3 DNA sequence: TGCGCCAGCAGCTTGGTGGGAGGTAGCACAGATACGCAGTATTTT.

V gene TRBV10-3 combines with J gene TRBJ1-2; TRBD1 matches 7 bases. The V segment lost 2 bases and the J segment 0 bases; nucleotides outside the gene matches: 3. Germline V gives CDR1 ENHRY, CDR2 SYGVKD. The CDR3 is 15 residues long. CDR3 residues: CAISELDRANYGYTF. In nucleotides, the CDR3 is TGTGCCATCAGTGAGCTAGACAGGGCTAACTATGGCTACACCTTC.

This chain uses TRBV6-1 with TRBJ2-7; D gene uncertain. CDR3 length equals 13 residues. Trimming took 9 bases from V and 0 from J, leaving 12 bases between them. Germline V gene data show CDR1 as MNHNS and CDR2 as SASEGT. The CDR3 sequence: CASGPFSSYEQYF. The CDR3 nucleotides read TGTGCCAGTGGGCCGTTCAGCTCCTACGAGCAGTACTTC.